These T cell receptor beta chains were read from a single sample in a study of response to subunit inactivated influenza vaccine. One entry per CDR3 protein, called by TCRdb with MiXCR from the RT-PCR reads. The data hold approximately 680,000 distinct CDR3 sequences, with more than 15% observed a single time. This specimen was PBMCs from blood, taken 11 to 12 days after vaccination. Receptor source: a man in his forties or fifties who received an inactivated influenza vaccine. Both conserved end residues are part of each CDR3. D genes are given only for firm matches. Where a row states a size, it is once, few, many or the class of an expanded clone; other rows omit it.

d_gene	abundance	v_gene	j_gene	CDR3nt	CDR3aa
.	few	TRBV27	TRBJ2-7	TGTGCCAGCTACAAGCGTGGCGAGCAGTACTTC	CASYKRGEQYF
TRBD2	few	TRBV9	TRBJ2-3	TGTGCCAGCAGCAGATCTGACGGGGGGGTCACAGATACGCAGTATTTT	CASSRSDGGVTDTQYF
.	few	TRBV6-5	TRBJ2-7	TGTGCCAGCAGTTACGCTAGCTCCTCGGAGGAGCAGTACTTC	CASSYASSSEEQYF
.	.	TRBV20-1	TRBJ2-7	TGCAGTGCTCCGGGACTCCTCTCCTACGAGCAGTACTTC	CSAPGLLSYEQYF
.	.	TRBV18	TRBJ2-5	TGTGCCAGCTCACCAGATCCTCTCTTAATCCAGGAGACCCAGTACTTC	CASSPDPLLIQETQYF
.	.	TRBV25-1	TRBJ2-1	TGTGCCAGCAGTCACTTCCAGGGATACACTGAGCAGTTCTTC	CASSHFQGYTEQFF
.	few	TRBV6-1	TRBJ2-3	TGTGCCAGCAGGAATCTTGGCAGCACAGATACGCAGTATTTT	CASRNLGSTDTQYF
TRBD2	.	TRBV20-1	TRBJ2-7	TGCAGTGCACCTTGTAGCGGGGGGATCAGGGTGCAGTACTTC	CSAPCSGGIRVQYF
.	few	TRBV29-1	TRBJ2-7	TGCAGCGTTGATAGGGGGGGGCGGGAGCAGTACTTC	CSVDRGGREQYF
.	few	TRBV5-5	TRBJ1-3	TGTGCCAGCAGCTTGGCAGGGATCGACGGAAACACCATATATTTT	CASSLAGIDGNTIYF
TRBD1	.	TRBV20-1	TRBJ2-5	TGCAGTGCTCGGGACTTCAGGACAGGGAAGGAGACCCAGTACTTC	CSARDFRTGKETQYF
.	few	TRBV10-3	TRBJ2-2	TGTGCCATCAGTCCTTTGGCAGGGTTGAACACCGGGGAGCTGTTTTTT	CAISPLAGLNTGELFF
TRBD2	many	TRBV7-8	TRBJ2-3	TGTGCCAGCAGCCCGCGACTAGCGGGAGACGTCGGAGATACGCAGTATTTT	CASSPRLAGDVGDTQYF
.	many	TRBV12-3/TRBV12-4	TRBJ1-5	TGTGCCAGCAGTCCCGGGGTGTCGGGGAATCAGCCCCAGCATTTT	CASSPGVSGNQPQHF
TRBD2	.	TRBV19	TRBJ2-1	TGTGCCAGTAGTAAAATATGGACTAGCGGGAGAACGAATGAGCAGTTCTTC	CASSKIWTSGRTNEQFF
.	.	TRBV24-1	TRBJ2-1	TGTGCCACCAGTGATTTGAAGGACAGGGTAGCAGCGGGAGCTCTGGATGAGCAGTTCTTC	CATSDLKDRVAAGALDEQFF
TRBD2	few	TRBV7-2	TRBJ2-1	TGTGCCAGCAGCTTAGCGGTTAGCGGGGGCTACAATGAGCAGTTCTTC	CASSLAVSGGYNEQFF
.	few	TRBV18	TRBJ2-1	TGTGCCAGCGCCGACAGGAGCACCTACAATGAGCAGTTCTTC	CASADRSTYNEQFF
.	.	TRBV20-1	TRBJ1-1	TGCAGTGCTAGACCGGGAGTCATGAACACTGAAGCTTTCTTT	CSARPGVMNTEAFF
.	.	TRBV20-1	TRBJ2-3	TGCAGTGCTAGAGCTAGTGCCTACACAGATACGCAGTATTTT	CSARASAYTDTQYF
.	.	TRBV7-2	TRBJ2-5	TGTGCCAGCAGCTTACAGCGTAAAGAGACCCAGTACTTC	CASSLQRKETQYF
.	.	TRBV7-9	TRBJ2-1	TGTGCCAGCAGCGCCCGACAGGTTTACTCCTACAATGAGCAGTTCTTC	CASSARQVYSYNEQFF
.	few	TRBV15	TRBJ2-1	TGTGCCACCAGCAGAGGAGGGAACTCCTACAATGAGCAGTTCTTC	CATSRGGNSYNEQFF
TRBD1	.	TRBV7-9	TRBJ2-5	TGTGCCAGCAGCTCCTTCCTTAGACAGGGGGGAGAGACCCAGTACTTC	CASSSFLRQGGETQYF
TRBD1	.	TRBV14	TRBJ2-2	TGTGCCAGCAGCCAAGGTGGTGGGACAGTTTCCGGGGAGCTGTTTTTT	CASSQGGGTVSGELFF
.	.	TRBV29-1	TRBJ1-1	TGCAGCGTTAAAGGCCTGAACACTGAAGCTTTCTTT	CSVKGLNTEAFF
.	few	TRBV18	TRBJ2-4	TGTGCCAGCTCACCACTTCAAGGGGCCGACATTCAGTACTTC	CASSPLQGADIQYF
TRBD1	.	TRBV11-2	TRBJ1-1	TGTGCCAGCAGCTCCTTACAGGGGAGGGACACTGAAGCTTTCTTT	CASSSLQGRDTEAFF
.	.	TRBV5-1	TRBJ2-6	TGCGCCAGCAGCTTAAGAGGCGACTCTGGGGCCAACGTCCTGACTTTC	CASSLRGDSGANVLTF
.	few	TRBV3-1	TRBJ2-3	TGTGCCAGCAGCCCGGGGGACCGGGGGCATTCGGGGACAGATACGCAGTATTTT	CASSPGDRGHSGTDTQYF
.	.	TRBV20-1	TRBJ2-3	TGCAGTGCTAGAGGGGGGTACACGCAGTATTTT	CSARGGYTQYF
TRBD1	few	TRBV6-2/TRBV6-3	TRBJ2-7	TGTGCCAGCAGTTACTCGACGACCCCCCGGACAGGGGGTTACGAGCAGTACTTC	CASSYSTTPRTGGYEQYF
TRBD2	.	TRBV28	TRBJ2-3	TGTGCCAGCAGTTTGGACGGACGGGAGGTAGATACGCAGTATTTT	CASSLDGREVDTQYF
.	.	TRBV9	TRBJ2-3	TGTGCCAGCAGCGTAGGACAGACAGCAGATACGCAGTATTTT	CASSVGQTADTQYF
.	many	TRBV28	TRBJ2-7	TGTGCCAGCAGTTTATTTGGTAATGACGGTTCCTACGAGCAGTACTTC	CASSLFGNDGSYEQYF
TRBD2	few	TRBV9	TRBJ2-7	TGTGCCAGCAGCGTAGGGGTGACTAGCGGCGAAAGGGGGGAGCAGTACTTC	CASSVGVTSGERGEQYF
.	few	TRBV9	TRBJ1-6	TGTGCCAGCAGCGTCAAGGGCAATTCACCCCTCCACTTT	CASSVKGNSPLHF
.	few	TRBV14	TRBJ2-5	TGTGCCAGCAGCCGAGGACACCCAGGCCAAGAGACCCAGTACTTC	CASSRGHPGQETQYF
TRBD2	.	TRBV28	TRBJ2-3	TGTGCCAGCAGTTTAGCGATAAGCGGGGGGCGGACAGATACGCAGTATTTT	CASSLAISGGRTDTQYF
.	many	TRBV6-2/TRBV6-3	TRBJ2-3	TGTGCCAGCAGTAGGGGGGTTGCAGATACGCAGTATTTT	CASSRGVADTQYF
.	.	TRBV5-1	TRBJ2-4	TGCGCCAGCAGCTTAGGAGGTGGAGCCCAAAACATTCAGTACTTC	CASSLGGGAQNIQYF
.	.	TRBV11-2	TRBJ2-7	TGTGCCAGCAGCTTAGGACGGGAAGTAGAGAAAGGCTACGAGCAGTACTTC	CASSLGREVEKGYEQYF
.	.	TRBV11-2	TRBJ2-3	TGTGCCAGCAGCTTAGATCTCGTCTTTACAGATACGCAGTATTTT	CASSLDLVFTDTQYF
.	few	TRBV7-3	TRBJ2-3	TGTGCCAGCAGCCAAGAGCGGGCTAGCACAGATACGCAGTATTTT	CASSQERASTDTQYF
.	.	TRBV3-1	TRBJ2-7	TGTGCCAGCAGTGAAACCAGGCGCTCCTACGAGCAGTACTTC	CASSETRRSYEQYF
TRBD2	.	TRBV20-1	TRBJ2-5	TGCAGTGTACGGGACTATCCCCGTGAGACCCAGTACTTC	CSVRDYPRETQYF
TRBD1	many	TRBV5-1	TRBJ2-7	TGCGCCAGCAGCCCGGGACAGGGTGCCCACGAGCAGTACTTC	CASSPGQGAHEQYF
.	.	TRBV24-1	TRBJ2-5	TGTGCCACCAGTGCAGGGTCTGTGACCCAGTACTTC	CATSAGSVTQYF
TRBD1	few	TRBV12-3/TRBV12-4	TRBJ1-1	TGTGCCAGCACCCCGGACAGGATGAACACTGAAGCTTTCTTT	CASTPDRMNTEAFF
.	.	TRBV12-3/TRBV12-4	TRBJ1-2	TGTGCCAGCAGTACCGGCGCAGCCGACTATGGCTACACCTTC	CASSTGAADYGYTF
TRBD1	few	TRBV12-3/TRBV12-4	TRBJ2-2	TGTGCCAGCACCCCGGACAGGGCGCCCGGGGAGCTGTTTTTT	CASTPDRAPGELFF